The 13 T cell receptor beta chains below all came from one sample that was sequenced in a study of blood T cells in healthy people across ages (dated by TCRdb to the mid-2010s). The library came from 5' RACE. The listed sequencing device is Illumina HiSeq 2500. The second PCR ran for about 6 to 11 cycles and used a J-beta primer mix along with a sample-barcoded 5' primer. The raw public reads went through TCRdb reprocessing: fastp at Q25, MiXCR clone calling, in-frame beta chains kept. Under each unique CDR3 protein, matching rows form one entry showing the most common genes and DNA. In this sample the table shows 500,000 to 600,000 distinct CDR3 sequences, roughly 28% of which occur a single time. The leading ten clones occupy around 18% of the sample. Sequencing was performed on blood. All receptors come from a woman in her 70s in good health.

The chain is built from TRBV10-3 and TRBJ1-6; D might be TRBD1 (6 bases). V dropped 8 bases and J dropped 13 bases, with 18 bases sitting between them. Germline V gives CDR1 ENHRY, CDR2 SYGVKD. The CDR3 runs to 13 residues. The CDR3: CAIARGEGDPLHF. The CDR3, as DNA: TGTGCCATCGCCAGGGGAGAGGGGGATCCCCTCCACTTT.

This clonotype has only a few counts. This chain connects TRBV3-1 to TRBJ2-6; D is unresolved. Germline values: CDR1 LGHDT, CDR2 YNNKEL (reference sequence). CDR3 length: 15 residues. V was cut by 4 bases and J by 0 bases, with 7 bases left in between. CDR3: CASSPWGSGANVLTF. The DNA of the CDR3 is TGTGCCAGCAGCCCCTGGGGCTCTGGGGCCAACGTCCTGACTTTC.

The CDR3 reads CASSPVRGREGEQYF. The CDR3 bases are TGTGCCAGCTCACCAGTCAGGGGGCGCGAGGGCGAGCAGTACTTC. The chain uses TRBV18 and TRBJ2-5; 8 nucleotides align to TRBD1. The J call may be mistaken, given a closer DNA end match to TRBJ2-7. The CDR3 runs 15 residues. Germline V gives CDR1 KGHSH, CDR2 LQKENI.

A few counts support this clonotype. Relative to the germline gene, one junction end is altered; a read error may explain this. V usage is TRBV9 and J usage is TRBJ2-5, with TRBD2 matching 9 bases. The CDR3 consists of 15 residues. CDR1 is SGDLS and CDR2 is YYNGEE in the germline V gene. As DNA, the CDR3 is TGTGCCAGCAGCGTAGGAGCGGGGGGAATCTACGAGCAGCACTTC. Translating gives CASSVGAGGIYEQHF.

This clonotype was recorded a few times. This chain links TRBV7-2 with TRBJ1-1; no clear D gene. CDR3 length: 13 amino acids. The germline V gene encodes CDR1 SGHTA and CDR2 FQGNSA. Trimming took 1 base from V and 5 from J, leaving 8 bases between them. The CDR3 DNA is TGTGCCAGCAGCTTAGTCCAGGAGACTGAAGCTTTCTTT. Its translation: CASSLVQETEAFF.

The chain links TRBV12-3 or TRBV12-4 to TRBJ1-2; no definite D call. This CDR3 spans 13 amino acids. V dropped 3 bases and J dropped 2 bases, with 7 bases sitting between them. CDR3 DNA: TGTGCCAGCAGTTTTCCCATGAACTATGGCTACACCTTC. Translating gives CASSFPMNYGYTF.

The V gene is TRBV9, the J gene TRBJ2-1; D remains unclear. The germline V and J ends were trimmed by 0 bases and 6 bases, with 13 bases remaining between them. The germline CDR1 and CDR2 sequences are SGDLS and YYNGEE. The CDR3 totals 15 residues. In nucleotides, the CDR3 is TGTGCCAGCAGCGTAGGTCTCCGCCCTATCAATGAGCAGTTCTTC. Protein sequence: CASSVGLRPINEQFF. Full variable domain (remainder filled in from reference TRBV9 and TRBJ2-1): DSGVTQTPKHLITATGQRVTLRCSPRSGDLSVYWYQQSLDQGLQFLIQYYNGEERAKGNILERFSAQQFPDLHSELNLSSLELGDSALYFCASSVGLRPINEQFFGPGTRLTVL.

This clonotype was seen more than once but under ten times. This chain connects TRBV10-3 to TRBJ2-4, with 10 bases lining up with TRBD1. V lost 5 bases and J lost 8; bases outside the gene matches: 6. This CDR3 is built from 14 residues. CDR1 and CDR2 (germline): ENHRY, SYGVKD. The CDR3 DNA is TGTGCCATCAGTCACGGGACAGGGGAGGACATTCAGTACTTC. As protein: CAISHGTGEDIQYF.

This chain uses TRBV12-3 or TRBV12-4 with TRBJ2-3; 8 nucleotides match TRBD1. The CDR3 totals 15 residues. The V gene end was trimmed by 1 base and the J gene end by 5 bases; junction bases not matched to a gene: 5. The CDR3 DNA reads TGTGCCAGCAGTTTAGGGCAGGGGGCACAAGATACGCAGTATTTT. It specifies CASSLGQGAQDTQYF.

This clonotype was detected only a few times. The CDR3 coding sequence is TGCAGTGCTAGAGAGTGGGGGTCCGGGGCCAACGTCCTGACTTTC. It codes for CSAREWGSGANVLTF. V gene TRBV20-1 combines with J gene TRBJ2-6; the D gene could be TRBD1 or TRBD2 (5 bases each). Germline V lookup: CDR1 DFQATT, CDR2 SNEGSKA (reference sequence). V was cut by 0 bases and J by 4 bases, with 10 bases left in between. The length of the CDR3 is 15 residues.

This clonotype has more than one count but fewer than ten. V usage is TRBV7-2 and J usage is TRBJ2-5; D is ambiguous. Trimming removed 0 bases from V and 6 bases from J, with 5 bases in between. There are 12 residues in the CDR3. The germline V gene has CDR1 SGHTA and CDR2 FQGNSA. CDR3 amino acids: CASSLAAQTQYF. For the CDR3, the DNA is TGTGCCAGCAGCTTAGCGGCACAGACCCAGTACTTC. Variable domain in full (rest from reference TRBV7-2 and TRBJ2-5): GAGVSQSPSNKVTEKGKDVELRCDPISGHTALYWYRQSLGQGLEFLIYFQGNSAPDKSGLPSDRFSAERTGGSVSTLTIQRTQQEDSAVYLCASSLAAQTQYFGPGTRLLVL.

This clonotype was observed many times. This sequence joins TRBV12-3 or TRBV12-4 and TRBJ2-5; 9 bases line up with TRBD1. J lost 3 bases, V lost 6 bases, and 2 bases had no gene match. CDR3 length: 13 residues. CDR3 region: CASRRTGEETQYF. Written as DNA, the CDR3 is TGTGCCAGCAGGAGGACAGGGGAAGAGACCCAGTACTTC.

This clonotype was seen a few times. The rearrangement uses TRBV6-5 and TRBJ1-1; D not resolved. The CDR3 extends over 13 amino acids. The ends were cut back, 8 bases at V and 1 base at J, with 11 bases in the middle. Germline V gene lookup returns CDR1 MNHEY and CDR2 SVGAGI. CDR3 coding DNA: TGTGCCAGCCGCGGGGAGGGGAACACTGAAGCTTTCTTT. This gives the protein CASRGEGNTEAFF.